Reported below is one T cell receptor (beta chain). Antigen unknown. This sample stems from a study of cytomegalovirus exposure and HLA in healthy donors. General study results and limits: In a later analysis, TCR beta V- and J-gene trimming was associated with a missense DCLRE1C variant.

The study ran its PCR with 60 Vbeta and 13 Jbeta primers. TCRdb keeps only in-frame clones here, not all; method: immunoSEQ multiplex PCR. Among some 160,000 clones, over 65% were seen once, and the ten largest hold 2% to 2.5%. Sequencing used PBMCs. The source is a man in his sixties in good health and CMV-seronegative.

CDR3 nucleotides: TGTGCCAGCAGCGGCCGGGACAGGACTCTCTTGGAAGCTTTCTTT. Amino acids: CASSGRDRTLLEAFF. The chain has TRBV13 and TRBJ1-1; 8 nucleotides agree with TRBD1. The length of the CDR3 is 15 residues. Trimming at V came to 5 bases and at J to 8 bases, leaving 13 bases not matched to a gene. Germline assignment: CDR1 PRHDT and CDR2 FYEKMQ (reference sequence).